What follows describes a single TCR beta chain. Its antigen is as yet unknown. CDR1 is SQVTM, CDR2 ANQGSEA, per germline. The CDR3 loop spans 12 amino acids. V was shortened by 6 bases and J by 4 bases, with 12 bases between the two germline ends. Using immunoSEQ multiplex PCR, the repertoire was profiled, and TCRdb retains in-frame clones only, with some absent. Here the sample spans about 70,000 clones, around 82% being singletons. This specimen comes from a study of T cell responses to AZD1222 COVID-19 vaccine. Study findings and constraints: Repertoire sampling occurred only after the peak T cell response.

The gene calls are TRBV29-1 and TRBJ2-5; D remains unclear. The sequencing used peripheral blood, collected 28 days after the second AZD1222 dose. The clonotype was recovered from an adult who received the AZD1222 COVID-19 vaccine. The CDR3 coding sequence is TGCAGCGTCCCTGACTCGGGAGAGACCCAGTACTTC. This encodes CSVPDSGETQYF.